This T cell receptor (beta chain) emerged from a study of cytomegalovirus exposure and HLA in healthy donors. Study context: Genetic ancestry analysis placed around 76% of the roughly 400 donors that were genotyped in the Caucasian-associated cluster. Study-wide results and caveats: Presence/absence analyses rested on an assumption that sequencing depth was roughly uniform across donors. CMV serostatus stood as the only immune exposure information on hand.

As to this clone: The antigen is unknown.

It was with 60 Vbeta and 13 Jbeta primers that the PCR ran. The protocol was immunoSEQ multiplex PCR, while the TCRdb copy is restricted to in-frame clones and leaves out a portion. The sample yields about 160,000 clones, roughly four fifths seen once. The ends were cut back, 6 bases at V and 10 bases at J, with 13 bases in the middle. Per the germline V gene, CDR1 is MNHNY and CDR2 is SVGAGI (reference sequence). CDR3 length equals 13 residues. The genes are TRBV6-6 and TRBJ1-6; D gene unclear. This sequence was found in a woman under 30 in good health and CMV-seronegative. Sequencing was done on a sample of PBMCs. The CDR3, as DNA: TGTGCCAGCAGGAACACGGCGGGCTCACCCCTCCACTTT. This encodes CASRNTAGSPLHF.